The clone carrying this TCR beta chain was recorded a few times. Antigen specificity is unknown. This sample stems from a study of human T cells and chemical hapten exposure. At the level of the study: TCR yields per sample varied, mainly owing to small pooled library volume differences.

The germline V and J ends were trimmed by 7 bases and 7 bases, with 13 bases remaining between them. Germline V lookup: CDR1 LNHDA, CDR2 SQIVND (reference sequence). The CDR3 is made up of 12 amino acids. Time point in this sample: healthy volunteer bleed at 2 weeks. Sequencing started from total RNA isolated from unfractionated whole blood. Within the library, unique molecular identifiers were attached to each individual cDNA molecule. Authors' processing steps: The number of TCRs in each sample had a median of about 95,000 and spanned roughly 23,224 to 750,000. MiXCR, applied by TCRdb to the RACE reads, yields one record per CDR3 protein. The authors' filters were not applied to this entry. The sample holds 45,000 or so distinct CDR3 sequences; about 4.1% are singletons and the top ten take 5.8%. Findings and limits, study-wide: No shift was seen in TCRs above 1 in 1000 frequency with DPC sensitization.

Material for sequencing was whole blood. The origin of this receptor is a human donor in good health. Some clones in this sample may be carry-over from other donors' samples. The rearrangement links TRBV19 to TRBJ1-2, with D hard to call. CDR3: CASNLGGLGYTF. The CDR3, as DNA: TGTGCCAGTAACCTGGGCGGCCTTGGCTACACCTTC.